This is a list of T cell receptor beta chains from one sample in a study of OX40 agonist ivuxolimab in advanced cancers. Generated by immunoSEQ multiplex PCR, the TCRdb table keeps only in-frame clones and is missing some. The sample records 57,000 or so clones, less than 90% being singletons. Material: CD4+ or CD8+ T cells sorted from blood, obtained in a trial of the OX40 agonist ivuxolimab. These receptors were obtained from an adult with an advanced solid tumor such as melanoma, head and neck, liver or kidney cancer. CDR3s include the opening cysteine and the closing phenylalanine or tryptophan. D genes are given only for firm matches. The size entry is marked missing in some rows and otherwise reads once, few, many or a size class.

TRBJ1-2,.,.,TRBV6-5,TGTGCCAGCACCCCTCCCGGGCATGGCTACACCTTC,CASTPPGHGYTF
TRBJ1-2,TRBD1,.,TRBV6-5,TGTGCCAGCAGTGGGACAGGGGAAGGAGGCTACACCTTC,CASSGTGEGGYTF
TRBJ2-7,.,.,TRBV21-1,TGTGCCAGCAGCAAAGCGAACAGGCAACACTACGAGCAGTACTTC,CASSKANRQHYEQYF
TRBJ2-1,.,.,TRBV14,TGTGCCAGCAGCCAAGCCAGGGGCATGGCTGAGTTCTTC,CASSQARGMAEFF
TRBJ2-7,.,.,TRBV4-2,TGTGCCAGCAGCTTGGGGGTGGATAGAGAGCAGTACTTC,CASSLGVDREQYF
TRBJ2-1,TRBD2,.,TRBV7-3,TGTGCCAGCAGCTTTCACGGACCGGGACTAGCGGGGCCCGTGGGATACAATGAGCAGTTCTTC,CASSFHGPGLAGPVGYNEQFF
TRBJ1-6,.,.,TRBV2,TGTGCCAGCAGTCCCCGGGACAATTATAATTCACCCCTCCACTTT,CASSPRDNYNSPLHF
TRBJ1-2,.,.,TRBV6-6,TGTGCCAGCAGTCCTAGCTACTATGGCTACACCTTC,CASSPSYYGYTF
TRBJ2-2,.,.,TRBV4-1,TGCGCCAGCAGCCAAGTTCCGGGGAACACCGGGGAGCTGTTTTTT,CASSQVPGNTGELFF
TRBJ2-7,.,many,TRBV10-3,TGTGCCATCAGTGGCGGCCAATCAACCTACGAGCAGTACTTC,CAISGGQSTYEQYF
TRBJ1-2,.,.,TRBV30,TGTGCCTGGAGTGTGCCCGGGGTTGGCGGCTACACCTTC,CAWSVPGVGGYTF
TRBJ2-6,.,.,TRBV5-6,TGTGCCAGCAGCTTCATCACAGCCTCGTTCCCCGGGGCCAACGTCCTGACTTTC,CASSFITASFPGANVLTF
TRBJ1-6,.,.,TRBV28,TGTGCCAGCAGTTTACACCCCTCCGGGACGGCTTATAATTCACCCCTCCACTTT,CASSLHPSGTAYNSPLHF
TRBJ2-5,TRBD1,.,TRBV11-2,TGTGCCAGCAGCAAACCCGACAGGGGGCCCTGGTACTTC,CASSKPDRGPWYF